Listed here is a single T cell receptor beta chain. The CDR3 is 15 residues long. Unmatched junction bases numbered 8, after V lost 5 bases and J lost 4 bases. Germline-derived CDR1 and CDR2 are MNHEY and SVGAGI. The sample comes from a study of T-cell memory formation after mild COVID-19. TCRdb fed the 5' RACE reads into MiXCR, producing one record per CDR3 protein. This sample has around 220,000 distinct CDR3 sequences, with roughly 15% found just once. The source material was PBMCs or a T cell subset sorted from them (not recorded which). The V and J genes are TRBV6-5 and TRBJ2-5; TRBD1 matches 9 bases. The source of this sequence is a man in his late teens or twenties who had mild COVID-19 (a few samples of this study predate the infection). Cell type and time point are not known. The CDR3, as DNA: TGTGCCAGCAGTGGGGACAGGGATACTTTAGAGACCCAGTACTTC. This sequence encodes CASSGDRDTLETQYF.